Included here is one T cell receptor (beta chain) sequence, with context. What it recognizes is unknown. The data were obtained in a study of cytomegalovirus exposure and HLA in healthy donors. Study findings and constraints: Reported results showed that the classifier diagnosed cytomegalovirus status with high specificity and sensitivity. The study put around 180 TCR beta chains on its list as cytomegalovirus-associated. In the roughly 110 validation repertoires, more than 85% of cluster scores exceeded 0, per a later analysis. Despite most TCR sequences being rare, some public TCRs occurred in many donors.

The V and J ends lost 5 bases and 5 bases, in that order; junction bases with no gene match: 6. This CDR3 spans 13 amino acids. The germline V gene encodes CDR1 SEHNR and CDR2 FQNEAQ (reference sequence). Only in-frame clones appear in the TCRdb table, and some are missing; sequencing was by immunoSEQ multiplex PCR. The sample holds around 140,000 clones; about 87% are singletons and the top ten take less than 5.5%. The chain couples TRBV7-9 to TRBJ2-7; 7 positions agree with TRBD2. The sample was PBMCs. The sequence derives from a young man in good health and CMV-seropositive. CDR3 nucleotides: TGTGCCAGCAGCCCTTTGGGGGGGGACGAGCAGTACTTC. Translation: CASSPLGGDEQYF.